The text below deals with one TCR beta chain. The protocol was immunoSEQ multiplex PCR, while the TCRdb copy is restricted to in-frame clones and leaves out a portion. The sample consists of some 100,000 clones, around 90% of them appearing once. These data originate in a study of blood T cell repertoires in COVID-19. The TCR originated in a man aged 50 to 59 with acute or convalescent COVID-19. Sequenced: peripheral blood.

CDR3 amino acids: CASSQDRGGQETQYF. CDR3 coding DNA: TGTGCCAGCTCGCAAGACAGGGGTGGACAAGAGACCCAGTACTTC. The chain is built from TRBV18 and TRBJ2-5; 8 positions match TRBD1. Germline values: CDR1 KGHSH, CDR2 LQKENI. Unmatched junction bases numbered 8, after V lost 6 bases and J lost 2 bases. The CDR3 runs to 15 residues.